The clone carrying this T cell receptor (beta chain) was recorded once. The target antigen is unknown. The sample has other DNA sequences that encode this CDR3 too. Samples underwent the assay at deep level. Method: immunoSEQ multiplex PCR; TCRdb's copy keeps in-frame clones and lacks some. The data show millions of clones, roughly 94% seen once. Trimming cost V 2 bases and J 3 bases, with 8 bases left between them. CDR3 size: 13 residues. Germline V gene data show CDR1 as SGHRS and CDR2 as YFSETQ. This specimen comes from a study of shared clonotypes between healthy human individuals. Study information: The study enrolled two women and a few men aged 18 to 49. Study-wide findings and caveats: Donor scarcity curtailed the genetic and exposure-history diversity represented herein.

The chain couples TRBV5-1 to TRBJ2-5, with D possibly being TRBD2 (6 bases). The receptor was isolated from a man in his late teens or twenties in good health. Sample: naive CD4+ T cells sorted from blood. Subset meaning: CD45RA+ positively selected. CDR3 sequence (DNA): TGCGCCAGCAGCTTTAGCGGAAAAGAGACCCAGTACTTC. Translation: CASSFSGKETQYF.